This TCR beta chain was identified in a study of T cell changes during pregnancy in multiple sclerosis. The junction had 5 bases not matched to a gene; V was cut back by 2 bases and J by 3 bases. Germline V gives CDR1 SGHTA, CDR2 FQGTGA. The CDR3 contains 15 residues. Data came from immunoSEQ multiplex PCR; TCRdb stores just in-frame clones and leaves some out. The sample consists of tens of thousands of clones, about 89% of them appearing once. In this sample, this clone turned up once. This TCR came from a female donor with multiple sclerosis, enrolled in a pregnancy study. J is TRBJ2-7 and V is TRBV7-3; 9 bases fit TRBD1. The material was CD4+ T cells from peripheral blood mononuclear cells, obtained before pregnancy. The CDR3 DNA reads TGTGCCAGCAGCTTATCACAGGGGGCTCACTACGAGCAGTACTTC. Protein: CASSLSQGAHYEQYF.